These T cell receptor beta chains were read from a single sample in a study of blood T cell repertoires in COVID-19. Libraries were prepared by immunoSEQ multiplex PCR; TCRdb keeps only in-frame clonotypes and omits some of them. Here the sample spans about 200,000 clones, 80% being singletons. Sequencing was carried out using PBMCs or T cells enriched from blood (not recorded which). The receptors here all came from a woman between 40 and 55 years old with acute COVID-19. CDR3s include the opening cysteine and the closing phenylalanine or tryptophan. The order of the fields is J gene, clone size, V gene, D gene, CDR3 protein, CDR3 DNA. D genes are given only for firm matches. Some rows have no size entry. The others give once, few or many, or a class for an expanded clone.

J gene: TRBJ1-5; clone size: NA; V gene: TRBV19; D gene: TRBD1; CDR3 protein: CASSFDPGTGGLFPNQPQHF; CDR3 DNA: TGTGCCAGTAGTTTTGACCCCGGGACAGGGGGCCTCTTTCCCAATCAGCCCCAGCATTTT
J gene: TRBJ2-1; clone size: NA; V gene: TRBV4-3; D gene: NA; CDR3 protein: CASSQDVLDGDSLYSSYNEQFF; CDR3 DNA: TGCGCCAGCAGCCAAGACGTGTTGGACGGGGATTCCCTATACAGCTCCTACAATGAGCAGTTCTTC
J gene: TRBJ2-5; clone size: NA; V gene: TRBV6-5; D gene: NA; CDR3 protein: CASSKGSQETQYF; CDR3 DNA: TGTGCCAGCTCTAAAGGGAGCCAAGAGACCCAGTACTTC
J gene: TRBJ1-1; clone size: many; V gene: TRBV30; D gene: NA; CDR3 protein: CAWSVLGGGNTEAFF; CDR3 DNA: TGTGCCTGGAGTGTACTCGGAGGCGGGAACACTGAAGCTTTCTTT
J gene: TRBJ2-3; clone size: once; V gene: TRBV19; D gene: TRBD1; CDR3 protein: CASSPTGPLSDTQYF; CDR3 DNA: TGTGCCAGTAGTCCGACAGGGCCCCTTTCGGATACGCAGTATTTT
J gene: TRBJ1-1; clone size: NA; V gene: TRBV19; D gene: NA; CDR3 protein: CASRVQGSNTEAFF; CDR3 DNA: TGTGCCAGTAGAGTACAGGGTTCCAACACTGAAGCTTTCTTT
J gene: TRBJ1-6; clone size: NA; V gene: TRBV9; D gene: NA; CDR3 protein: CASSALQGPSPLHF; CDR3 DNA: TGTGCCAGCAGCGCGTTACAGGGCCCTTCACCCCTCCACTTT
J gene: TRBJ1-3; clone size: NA; V gene: TRBV12-3/TRBV12-4; D gene: NA; CDR3 protein: CASSPRQGNTIYF; CDR3 DNA: TGTGCCAGCAGTCCCCGACAGGGAAACACCATATATTTT
J gene: TRBJ2-2; clone size: once; V gene: TRBV24-1; D gene: NA; CDR3 protein: CATGIGSVTGELFF; CDR3 DNA: TGTGCCACCGGCATCGGGAGCGTAACCGGGGAGCTGTTTTTT
J gene: TRBJ2-7; clone size: NA; V gene: TRBV6-5; D gene: TRBD1; CDR3 protein: CASSSPGQGLSYEQYF; CDR3 DNA: TGTGCCAGCAGTTCTCCGGGACAGGGGCTCTCCTACGAGCAGTACTTC
J gene: TRBJ2-5; clone size: NA; V gene: TRBV19; D gene: TRBD2; CDR3 protein: CASRAAGPQETQYF; CDR3 DNA: TGTGCCAGTAGGGCAGCGGGGCCACAAGAGACCCAGTACTTC
J gene: TRBJ1-3; clone size: once; V gene: TRBV11-3; D gene: NA; CDR3 protein: CASSPNSLTGNTIYF; CDR3 DNA: TGTGCCAGCAGCCCTAACAGCCTCACTGGAAACACCATATATTTT
J gene: TRBJ1-1; clone size: NA; V gene: TRBV11-2; D gene: TRBD1; CDR3 protein: CASSYDRGRGWNTEAFF; CDR3 DNA: TGTGCCAGCAGCTACGACAGGGGCCGGGGGTGGAACACTGAAGCTTTCTTT
J gene: TRBJ1-1; clone size: NA; V gene: TRBV6-2/TRBV6-3; D gene: NA; CDR3 protein: CASSPREVNTEAFF; CDR3 DNA: TGTGCCAGCAGTCCCAGGGAGGTGAACACTGAAGCTTTCTTT
J gene: TRBJ1-6; clone size: NA; V gene: TRBV9; D gene: NA; CDR3 protein: CASSVGPGPGNSPLHF; CDR3 DNA: TGTGCCAGCAGCGTAGGCCCAGGGCCGGGTAATTCACCCCTCCACTTT
J gene: TRBJ2-3; clone size: NA; V gene: TRBV24-1; D gene: NA; CDR3 protein: CATSDDSRGTQYF; CDR3 DNA: TGTGCCACCAGTGACGACAGTAGGGGTACGCAGTATTTT
J gene: TRBJ2-2; clone size: few; V gene: TRBV7-2; D gene: NA; CDR3 protein: CASSPPRGRRTGELFF; CDR3 DNA: TGTGCCAGCAGCCCTCCCAGAGGGAGAAGGACCGGGGAGCTGTTTTTT
J gene: TRBJ1-2; clone size: NA; V gene: TRBV27; D gene: NA; CDR3 protein: CASSLNVGGVLGYTF; CDR3 DNA: TGTGCCAGCAGTTTAAACGTGGGGGGGGTTTTAGGCTACACCTTC
J gene: TRBJ1-1; clone size: NA; V gene: TRBV29-1; D gene: NA; CDR3 protein: CSAKATRGTEAFF; CDR3 DNA: TGCAGCGCCAAAGCGACACGGGGCACTGAAGCTTTCTTT
J gene: TRBJ2-3; clone size: NA; V gene: TRBV7-3; D gene: TRBD2; CDR3 protein: CASSLGSGNTDTQYF; CDR3 DNA: TGTGCCAGCAGCTTAGGCAGCGGGAACACAGATACGCAGTATTTT
J gene: TRBJ2-1; clone size: few; V gene: TRBV7-2; D gene: TRBD1; CDR3 protein: CASSVRDSPSSYNEQFF; CDR3 DNA: TGTGCCAGCAGCGTGAGGGACAGCCCGAGCTCCTACAATGAGCAGTTCTTC
J gene: TRBJ2-2; clone size: NA; V gene: TRBV4-2; D gene: NA; CDR3 protein: CASSQVGETGELFF; CDR3 DNA: TGTGCCAGCAGCCAAGTAGGAGAGACCGGGGAGCTGTTTTTT
J gene: TRBJ2-3; clone size: NA; V gene: TRBV9; D gene: NA; CDR3 protein: CASSVVPTTDTQYF; CDR3 DNA: TGTGCCAGCAGCGTAGTGCCTACCACAGATACGCAGTATTTT
J gene: TRBJ1-6; clone size: NA; V gene: TRBV6-4; D gene: TRBD1; CDR3 protein: CASSRTGQNSPLHF; CDR3 DNA: TGTGCCAGCAGTCGGACAGGGCAGAATTCACCCCTCCACTTT
J gene: TRBJ2-1; clone size: NA; V gene: TRBV6-5; D gene: TRBD1; CDR3 protein: CASRQQGRGHNEQFF; CDR3 DNA: TGTGCCAGCAGGCAACAGGGGCGCGGCCACAATGAGCAGTTCTTC
J gene: TRBJ2-7; clone size: NA; V gene: TRBV13; D gene: NA; CDR3 protein: CASSETKGNYEQYF; CDR3 DNA: TGTGCCAGCAGCGAGACCAAGGGGAACTACGAGCAGTACTTC
J gene: TRBJ2-7; clone size: NA; V gene: TRBV28; D gene: TRBD2; CDR3 protein: CASSLGSGSSGRYEQYF; CDR3 DNA: TGTGCCAGCAGTTTAGGTTCTGGGTCTAGCGGTCGCTACGAGCAGTACTTC
J gene: TRBJ2-7; clone size: NA; V gene: TRBV3-1/TRBV3-2; D gene: TRBD2; CDR3 protein: CASSQTGGREYEQYF; CDR3 DNA: TGTGCCAGCAGCCAGACTGGCGGGAGAGAGTACGAGCAGTACTTC
J gene: TRBJ2-6; clone size: NA; V gene: TRBV19; D gene: TRBD1; CDR3 protein: CASSLRTGTSGANVLTF; CDR3 DNA: TGTGCCAGTAGTCTGAGGACAGGGACCTCTGGGGCCAACGTCCTGACTTTC
J gene: TRBJ1-2; clone size: NA; V gene: TRBV9; D gene: NA; CDR3 protein: CASSVDRDYGYTF; CDR3 DNA: TGTGCCAGCAGCGTAGACCGGGACTATGGCTACACCTTC
J gene: TRBJ1-4; clone size: NA; V gene: TRBV11-2; D gene: NA; CDR3 protein: CASSFWEREREKLFF; CDR3 DNA: TGTGCCAGCAGCTTTTGGGAGAGGGAACGAGAAAAACTGTTTTTT
J gene: TRBJ2-5; clone size: NA; V gene: TRBV7-3; D gene: NA; CDR3 protein: CASSLGPGSETQYF; CDR3 DNA: TGTGCCAGCAGCTTAGGGCCTGGGAGTGAGACCCAGTACTTC
J gene: TRBJ2-7; clone size: NA; V gene: TRBV28; D gene: TRBD2; CDR3 protein: CASSPGGAFYEQYF; CDR3 DNA: TGTGCCAGCAGTCCCGGGGGGGCCTTCTACGAGCAGTACTTC
J gene: TRBJ2-2; clone size: NA; V gene: TRBV5-1; D gene: TRBD2; CDR3 protein: CASSLGTSGGPNTGELFF; CDR3 DNA: TGCGCCAGCAGCCTCGGGACTAGCGGGGGGCCGAACACCGGGGAGCTGTTTTTT
J gene: TRBJ1-4; clone size: NA; V gene: TRBV20-1; D gene: TRBD1; CDR3 protein: CSATRGEKLFF; CDR3 DNA: TGCAGTGCCACCAGGGGGGAAAAACTGTTTTTT
J gene: TRBJ1-1; clone size: NA; V gene: TRBV5-1; D gene: TRBD1; CDR3 protein: CASSGRDSENTEAFF; CDR3 DNA: TGCGCCAGCAGCGGCCGGGACAGTGAGAACACTGAAGCTTTCTTT
J gene: TRBJ1-2; clone size: NA; V gene: TRBV5-6; D gene: NA; CDR3 protein: CASSLRQSLYGYTF; CDR3 DNA: TGTGCCAGCAGCTTGAGACAGAGTCTCTATGGCTACACCTTC
J gene: TRBJ2-2; clone size: NA; V gene: TRBV15; D gene: TRBD2; CDR3 protein: CATGTNYPIGELFF; CDR3 DNA: TGTGCCACCGGGACTAACTATCCTATCGGGGAGCTGTTTTTT
J gene: TRBJ2-1; clone size: NA; V gene: TRBV11-3; D gene: NA; CDR3 protein: CASSLGRANNEQFF; CDR3 DNA: TGTGCCAGCAGCTTGGGCAGGGCCAACAATGAGCAGTTCTTC
J gene: TRBJ2-2; clone size: many; V gene: TRBV11-2; D gene: NA; CDR3 protein: CASSFVGGNTGELFF; CDR3 DNA: TGTGCCAGCAGTTTTGTGGGGGGGAACACCGGGGAGCTGTTTTTT
J gene: TRBJ2-1; clone size: NA; V gene: TRBV11-2; D gene: NA; CDR3 protein: CASSFSRTRQDEQFF; CDR3 DNA: TGTGCCAGCAGCTTCTCCAGAACACGACAGGATGAGCAGTTCTTC
J gene: TRBJ1-6; clone size: NA; V gene: TRBV13; D gene: NA; CDR3 protein: CASSLAQGGYNSPLHF; CDR3 DNA: TGTGCCAGCAGCTTAGCGCAGGGAGGCTATAATTCACCCCTCCACTTT
J gene: TRBJ2-3; clone size: NA; V gene: TRBV6-2/TRBV6-3; D gene: TRBD2; CDR3 protein: CASSSLTSGSADTQYF; CDR3 DNA: TGTGCCAGCAGTTCCCTGACTAGCGGGAGCGCAGATACGCAGTATTTT
J gene: TRBJ2-2; clone size: once; V gene: TRBV4-1; D gene: TRBD2; CDR3 protein: CASSQVSGGANTGELFF; CDR3 DNA: TGCGCCAGCAGCCAAGTAAGCGGGGGGGCAAACACCGGGGAGCTGTTTTTT
J gene: TRBJ2-1; clone size: many; V gene: TRBV9; D gene: TRBD2; CDR3 protein: CASSAKEGLAENNEQFF; CDR3 DNA: TGTGCCAGCAGCGCTAAAGAGGGACTAGCGGAGAACAATGAGCAGTTCTTC
J gene: TRBJ2-7; clone size: few; V gene: TRBV5-1; D gene: TRBD1; CDR3 protein: CASSSSEETGDAEQYF; CDR3 DNA: TGCGCCAGCAGCTCCAGTGAGGAGACAGGGGACGCCGAGCAGTACTTC
J gene: TRBJ2-1; clone size: NA; V gene: TRBV11-2; D gene: TRBD2; CDR3 protein: CASRGGRRLYNEQFF; CDR3 DNA: TGTGCCAGCAGGGGCGGGAGGCGGCTTTACAATGAGCAGTTCTTC
J gene: TRBJ1-1; clone size: NA; V gene: TRBV5-1; D gene: NA; CDR3 protein: CASSPGGGEGRTEAFF; CDR3 DNA: TGCGCCAGCAGCCCGGGAGGAGGGGAGGGAAGAACTGAAGCTTTCTTT
J gene: TRBJ2-7; clone size: NA; V gene: TRBV7-2; D gene: TRBD2; CDR3 protein: CASSPPGLAGGQQYF; CDR3 DNA: TGTGCCAGCAGCCCTCCGGGACTAGCGGGAGGGCAGCAGTACTTC
J gene: TRBJ1-5; clone size: NA; V gene: TRBV28; D gene: NA; CDR3 protein: CASNPGRVNQPQHF; CDR3 DNA: TGTGCCAGCAATCCCGGGAGGGTCAATCAGCCCCAGCATTTT
J gene: TRBJ2-1; clone size: NA; V gene: TRBV30; D gene: TRBD1; CDR3 protein: CAWRTGTVLYNEQFF; CDR3 DNA: TGTGCCTGGAGGACCGGGACAGTGTTGTACAATGAGCAGTTCTTC
J gene: TRBJ1-1; clone size: NA; V gene: TRBV5-1; D gene: NA; CDR3 protein: CASSLEGALNTEAFF; CDR3 DNA: TGCGCCAGCAGCTTGGAAGGGGCCTTAAACACTGAAGCTTTCTTT